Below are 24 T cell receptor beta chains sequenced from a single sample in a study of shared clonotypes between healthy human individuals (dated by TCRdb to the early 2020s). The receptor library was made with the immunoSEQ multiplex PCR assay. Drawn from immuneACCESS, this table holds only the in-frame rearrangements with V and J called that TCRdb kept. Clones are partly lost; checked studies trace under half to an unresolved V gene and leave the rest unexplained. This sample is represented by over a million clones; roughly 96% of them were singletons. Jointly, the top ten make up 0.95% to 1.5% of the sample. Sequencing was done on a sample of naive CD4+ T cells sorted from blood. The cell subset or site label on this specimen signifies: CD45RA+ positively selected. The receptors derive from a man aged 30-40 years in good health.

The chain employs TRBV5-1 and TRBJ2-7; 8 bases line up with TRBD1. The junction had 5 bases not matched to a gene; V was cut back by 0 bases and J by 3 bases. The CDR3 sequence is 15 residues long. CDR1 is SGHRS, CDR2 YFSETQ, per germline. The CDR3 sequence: CASSLVPGGRYEQYF. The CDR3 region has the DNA TGCGCCAGCAGCTTGGTTCCAGGGGGCCGCTACGAGCAGTACTTC.

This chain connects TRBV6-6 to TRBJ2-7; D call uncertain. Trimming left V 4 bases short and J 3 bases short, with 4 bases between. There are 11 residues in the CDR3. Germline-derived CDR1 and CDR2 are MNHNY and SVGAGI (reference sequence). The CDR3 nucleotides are TGTGCCAGCAGTTCAGACTACGAGCAGTACTTC. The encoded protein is CASSSDYEQYF.

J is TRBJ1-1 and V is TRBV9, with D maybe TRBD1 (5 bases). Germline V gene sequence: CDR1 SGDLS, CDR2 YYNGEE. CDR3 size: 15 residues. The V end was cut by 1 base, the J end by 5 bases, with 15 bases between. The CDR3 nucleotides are TGTGCCAGCAGCGTATATACAGGCCTGAGGACTGAAGCTTTCTTT. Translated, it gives CASSVYTGLRTEAFF.

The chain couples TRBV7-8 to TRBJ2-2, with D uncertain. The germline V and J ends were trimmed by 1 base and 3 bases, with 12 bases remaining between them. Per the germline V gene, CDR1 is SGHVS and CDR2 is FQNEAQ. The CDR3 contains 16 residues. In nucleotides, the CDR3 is TGTGCCAGCAGCTTAGTCGCCAAATGGGACACCGGGGAGCTGTTTTTT. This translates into CASSLVAKWDTGELFF.

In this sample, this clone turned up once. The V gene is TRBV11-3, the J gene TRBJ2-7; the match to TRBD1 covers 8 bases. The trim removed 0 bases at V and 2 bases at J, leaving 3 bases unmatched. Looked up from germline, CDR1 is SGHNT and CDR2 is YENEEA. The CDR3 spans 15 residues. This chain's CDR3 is CASSLETGATYEQYF. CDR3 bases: TGTGCCAGCAGCTTAGAGACAGGGGCGACCTACGAGCAGTACTTC.

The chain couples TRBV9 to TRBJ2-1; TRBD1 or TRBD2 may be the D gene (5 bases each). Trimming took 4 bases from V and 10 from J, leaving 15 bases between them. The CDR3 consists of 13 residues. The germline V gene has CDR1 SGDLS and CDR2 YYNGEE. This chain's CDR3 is CASSPTAWGEQFF. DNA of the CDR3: TGTGCCAGCAGCCCCACCGCTTGGGGGGAGCAGTTCTTC.

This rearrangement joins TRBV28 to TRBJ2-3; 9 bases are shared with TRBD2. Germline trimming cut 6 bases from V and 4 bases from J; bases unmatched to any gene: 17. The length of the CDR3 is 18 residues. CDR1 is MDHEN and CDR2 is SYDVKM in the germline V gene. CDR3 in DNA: TGTGCCAGCAGCCCTCTGGTAGGGCTTAGCGGGAGCCCAGATACGCAGTATTTT. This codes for CASSPLVGLSGSPDTQYF.

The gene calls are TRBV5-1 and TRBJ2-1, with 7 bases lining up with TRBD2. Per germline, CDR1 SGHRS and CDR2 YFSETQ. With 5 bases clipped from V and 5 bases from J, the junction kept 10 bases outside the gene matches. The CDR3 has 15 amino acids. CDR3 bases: TGCGCCAGCAGTCGAACCCGGACTAGTGACAATGAGCAGTTCTTC. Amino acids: CASSRTRTSDNEQFF.

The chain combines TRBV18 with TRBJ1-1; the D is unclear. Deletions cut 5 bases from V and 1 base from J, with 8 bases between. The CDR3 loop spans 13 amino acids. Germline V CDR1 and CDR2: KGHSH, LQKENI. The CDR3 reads CASSTKQNTEAFF. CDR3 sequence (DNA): TGTGCCAGCTCAACAAAACAGAACACTGAAGCTTTCTTT.

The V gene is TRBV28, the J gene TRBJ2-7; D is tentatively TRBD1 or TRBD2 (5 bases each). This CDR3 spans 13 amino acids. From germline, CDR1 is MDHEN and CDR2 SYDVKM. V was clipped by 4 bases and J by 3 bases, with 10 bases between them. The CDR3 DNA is TGTGCCAGCAGTTGGGACGCTGGCTACGAGCAGTACTTC. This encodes CASSWDAGYEQYF.

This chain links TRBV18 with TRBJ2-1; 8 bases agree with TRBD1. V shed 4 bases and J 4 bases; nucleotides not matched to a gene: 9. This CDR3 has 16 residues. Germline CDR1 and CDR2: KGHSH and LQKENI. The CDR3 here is CASSLTGEAVYNEQFF. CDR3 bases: TGTGCCAGCTCACTGACAGGGGAAGCGGTATACAATGAGCAGTTCTTC.

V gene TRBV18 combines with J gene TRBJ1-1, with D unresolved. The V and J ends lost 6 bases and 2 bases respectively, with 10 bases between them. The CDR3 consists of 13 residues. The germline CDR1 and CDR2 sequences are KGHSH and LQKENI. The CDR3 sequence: CASSWEENTEAFF. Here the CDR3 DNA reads TGTGCCAGCTCCTGGGAGGAAAACACTGAAGCTTTCTTT.

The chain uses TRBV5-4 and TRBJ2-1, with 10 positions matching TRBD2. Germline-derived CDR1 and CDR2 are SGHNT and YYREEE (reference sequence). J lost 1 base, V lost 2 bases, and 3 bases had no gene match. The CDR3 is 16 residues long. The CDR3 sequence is CASSFLAGVSYNEQFF. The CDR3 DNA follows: TGTGCCAGCAGCTTTCTAGCGGGAGTGTCCTACAATGAGCAGTTCTTC. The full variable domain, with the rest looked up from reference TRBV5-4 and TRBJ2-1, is ETGVTQSPTHLIKTRGQQVTLRCSSQSGHNTVSWYQQALGQGPQFIFQYYREEENGRGNFPPRFSGLQFPNYSSELNVNALELDDSALYLCASSFLAGVSYNEQFFGPGTRLTVL.

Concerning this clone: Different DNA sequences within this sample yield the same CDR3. The DNA of the CDR3 is TGTGCCAGCAGCCCGGGACAGCAAGAGACCCAGTACTTC. Its protein is CASSPGQQETQYF. V and J are TRBV5-4 and TRBJ2-5; 7 bases are shared with TRBD1. The CDR3 runs to 13 residues. Per germline, CDR1 SGHNT and CDR2 YYREEE (reference sequence). Trimming at V came to 4 bases and at J to 2 bases, leaving 2 bases not matched to a gene.

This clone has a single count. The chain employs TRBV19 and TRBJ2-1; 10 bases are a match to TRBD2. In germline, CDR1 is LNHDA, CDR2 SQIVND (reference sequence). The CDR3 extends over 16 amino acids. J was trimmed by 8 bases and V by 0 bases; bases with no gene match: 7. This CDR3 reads CASSIDPLAGLYEQFF. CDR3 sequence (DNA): TGTGCCAGTAGTATAGATCCACTAGCGGGATTGTATGAGCAGTTCTTC.

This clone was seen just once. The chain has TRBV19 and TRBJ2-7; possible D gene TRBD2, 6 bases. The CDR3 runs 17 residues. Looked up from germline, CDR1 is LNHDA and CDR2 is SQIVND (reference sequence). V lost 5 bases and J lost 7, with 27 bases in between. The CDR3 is CASSGLNFGGGAEEQYF. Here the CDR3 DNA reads TGTGCCAGTAGTGGCTTAAACTTCGGAGGAGGGGCAGAGGAGCAGTACTTC.

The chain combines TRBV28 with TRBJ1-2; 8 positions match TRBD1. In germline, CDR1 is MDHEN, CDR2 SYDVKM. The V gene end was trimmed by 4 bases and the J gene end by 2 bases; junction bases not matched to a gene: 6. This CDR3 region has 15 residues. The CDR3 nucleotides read TGTGCCAGCAGTTCCGGACAGGGTGGCAACTATGGCTACACCTTC. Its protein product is CASSSGQGGNYGYTF.

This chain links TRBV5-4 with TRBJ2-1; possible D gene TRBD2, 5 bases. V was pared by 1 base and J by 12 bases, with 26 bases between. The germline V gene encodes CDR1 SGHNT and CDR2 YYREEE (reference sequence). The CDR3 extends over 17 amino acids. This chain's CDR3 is CASSLQSRDLVLSLQFF. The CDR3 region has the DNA TGTGCCAGCAGCTTGCAATCACGGGATCTAGTTTTGTCGCTGCAGTTCTTC.

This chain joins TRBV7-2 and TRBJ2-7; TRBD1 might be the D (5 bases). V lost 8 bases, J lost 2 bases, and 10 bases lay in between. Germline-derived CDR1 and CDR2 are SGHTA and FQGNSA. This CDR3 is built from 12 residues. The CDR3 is CASADSPYEQYF. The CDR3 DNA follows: TGTGCCAGCGCCGACAGCCCCTACGAGCAGTACTTC.

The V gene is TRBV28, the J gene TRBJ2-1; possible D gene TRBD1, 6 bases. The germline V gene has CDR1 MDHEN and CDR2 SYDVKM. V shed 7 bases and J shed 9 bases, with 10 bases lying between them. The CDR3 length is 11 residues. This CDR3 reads CASTDSSEQFF. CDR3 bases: TGTGCCAGCACGGACAGTTCTGAGCAGTTCTTC.

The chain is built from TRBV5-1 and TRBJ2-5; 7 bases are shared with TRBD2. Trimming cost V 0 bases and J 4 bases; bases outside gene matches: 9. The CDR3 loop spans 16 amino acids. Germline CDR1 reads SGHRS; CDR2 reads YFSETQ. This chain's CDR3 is CASSLEAGPGGETQYF. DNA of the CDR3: TGCGCCAGCAGCTTGGAAGCAGGTCCGGGAGGAGAGACCCAGTACTTC.

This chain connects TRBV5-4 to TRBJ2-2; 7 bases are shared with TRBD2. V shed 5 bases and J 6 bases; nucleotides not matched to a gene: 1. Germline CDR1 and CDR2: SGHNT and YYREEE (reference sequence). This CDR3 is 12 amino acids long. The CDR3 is CASSRGAGELFF. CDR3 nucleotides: TGTGCCAGCAGTCGGGGGGCCGGGGAGCTGTTTTTT.

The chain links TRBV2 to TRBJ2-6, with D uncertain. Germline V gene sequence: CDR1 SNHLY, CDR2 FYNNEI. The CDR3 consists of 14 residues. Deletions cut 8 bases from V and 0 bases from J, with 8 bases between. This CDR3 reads CASLDGSGANVLTF. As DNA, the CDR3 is TGTGCCAGCCTGGATGGCTCTGGGGCCAACGTCCTGACTTTC.

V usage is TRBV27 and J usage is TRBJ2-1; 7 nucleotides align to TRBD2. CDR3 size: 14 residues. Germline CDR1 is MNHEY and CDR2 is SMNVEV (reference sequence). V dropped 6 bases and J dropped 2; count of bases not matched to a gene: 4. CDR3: CASREGGPYNEQFF. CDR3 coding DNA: TGTGCCAGCAGGGAGGGAGGGCCCTACAATGAGCAGTTCTTC.